This T cell receptor (beta chain) originates from a study of Graves' ophthalmopathy and Graves' hyperthyroidism. Study information: Pretreatment peripheral blood was obtained at initial diagnosis.

Certain patients were not enrolled. These were patients with other autoimmune diseases, uncontrolled infections, pregnancy or lactation. RNA transcripts served as template for amplifying TCR beta CDR3 sequences. A first-round RT-PCR used HTBI primers, followed by a second-round multiplex PCR. TCRdb reanalysed the multiplex PCR reads using MiXCR and keeps one entry per CDR3 protein. The sample lists over 650,000 distinct CDR3 sequences; about two fifths were seen once. With V trimmed by 1 base and J by 7 bases, 7 bases remained unmatched. CDR3 length: 15 amino acids. Germline assignment: CDR1 SNHLY and CDR2 FYNNEI. This clonotype has at least ten counts.

The gene calls are TRBV2 and TRBJ1-5; 7 bases map to TRBD1. The clonotype comes from an adult man with Graves' ophthalmopathy. Material for sequencing was peripheral blood. This chain's CDR3 is CASSEVRGSGQPQHF. For the CDR3, the DNA is TGTGCCAGCAGTGAAGTCAGGGGGTCAGGACAGCCCCAGCATTTT. Based on the CDR3 plus reference TRBV2 and TRBJ1-5, the full variable domain is EPEVTQTPSHQVTQMGQEVILRCVPISNHLYFYWYRQILGQKVEFLVSFYNNEISEKSEIFDDQFSVERPDGSNFTLKIRSTKLEDSAMYFCASSEVRGSGQPQHFGDGTRLSIL.